Listed here are 14 T cell receptor beta chains from one sample, sequenced in a study of cytomegalovirus exposure and HLA in healthy donors (dated by TCRdb to about 2017). The library was obtained by the immunoSEQ multiplex PCR assay. TCRdb stores this immuneACCESS table with in-frame sequences only. Part of the clones is absent; in the studies checked, under half of the shortfall reflects unresolved V genes, and no reason is known for the rest. For this sample the table gives 150,000 to 200,000 clones, of which roughly 89% were detected only once. Jointly, the top ten make up approximately 2.9% of the sample. Material: PBMCs. The receptors were sampled from a woman between 18 and 29 years old in good health and CMV-seropositive.

The chain combines TRBV4-1 with TRBJ2-7; TRBD1 matches at 10 bases. Germline V CDR1 and CDR2: MGHRA, YSYEKL. The CDR3 totals 16 residues. Losses at the gene ends were 1 base for V and 0 bases for J; bases not matched to a gene: 3. The chain's CDR3 is CASSQADRGFSYEQYF. CDR3 in DNA: TGCGCCAGCAGCCAAGCGGACAGGGGGTTCTCCTACGAGCAGTACTTC.

The chain carries TRBV18 and TRBJ1-3; TRBD1 aligns across 9 bases. The germline V gene encodes CDR1 KGHSH and CDR2 LQKENI. V was pared by 2 bases and J by 0 bases, with 2 bases of the junction left unmatched. This CDR3 region has 16 residues. CDR3 region: CASSPDRGSSGNTIYF. CDR3 nucleotides: TGTGCCAGCTCACCAGACAGGGGGAGCTCTGGAAACACCATATATTTT.

J is TRBJ2-5 and V is TRBV5-8; D perhaps matches TRBD2 (7 bases). V was clipped by 6 bases and J by 5 bases, with 17 bases between them. Germline V CDR1 and CDR2: SGHTS, YDEGEE. This CDR3 region has 14 residues. This CDR3 reads CASTPKRGGETQYF. DNA of the CDR3: TGTGCCAGCACCCCTAAGAGGGGGGGGGAGACCCAGTACTTC.

This clone showed up just once. The J gene is TRBJ1-1, the V gene TRBV6-1; D perhaps matches TRBD1 (6 bases). V lost 1 base to trimming and J lost 0 bases, with 12 bases between them. Germline V CDR1 and CDR2: MNHNS, SASEGT. The CDR3 is made up of 16 amino acids. CDR3 residues: CASSEVQGRLNTEAFF. DNA of the CDR3: TGTGCCAGCAGTGAAGTACAGGGAAGGCTGAACACTGAAGCTTTCTTT.

The CDR3 here is CASSSTDRGSGELFF. CDR3 coding DNA: TGTGCCAGCAGCTCGACCGACAGGGGATCCGGGGAGCTGTTTTTT. V is TRBV7-9 and J is TRBJ2-2; 8 bases match TRBD1. The CDR3 loop spans 15 amino acids. The ends lost 4 bases at V and 6 bases at J; junction bases unmatched: 7. Per the germline V gene, CDR1 is SEHNR and CDR2 is FQNEAQ (reference sequence).

This clone was seen a handful of times. The chain links TRBV9 to TRBJ2-3, with TRBD2 identical over 12 bases. The V gene end was trimmed by 3 bases and the J gene end by 0 bases; junction bases not matched to a gene: 2. The CDR3 length is 16 residues. The germline V gene encodes CDR1 SGDLS and CDR2 YYNGEE. CDR3: CASSEGTSGSTDTQYF. CDR3 nucleotide sequence: TGTGCCAGCAGCGAGGGGACTAGCGGGAGCACAGATACGCAGTATTTT.

V is TRBV2 and J is TRBJ1-2, with D perhaps matching TRBD1 (6 bases). V was pared by 3 bases and J by 8 bases, with 22 bases between. This CDR3 is 16 amino acids long. Germline V gene sequence: CDR1 SNHLY, CDR2 FYNNEI. The CDR3 nucleotides read TGTGCCAGCAGTGAGGTTCTCGGGGGGCAATTAAGGGGCTACACCTTC. Amino acid sequence: CASSEVLGGQLRGYTF.

The rearrangement links TRBV11-2 to TRBJ2-1; the D gene is possibly TRBD1 (6 bases). CDR3 size: 15 residues. Germline lookup yields CDR1 SGHAT and CDR2 FQNNGV. Trimming took off 4 bases at V and 5 bases at J, with 15 bases between the two ends. CDR3 residues: CASSSRQGFNNEQFF. CDR3 nucleotide sequence: TGTGCCAGCAGCTCCAGGCAGGGGTTCAACAATGAGCAGTTCTTC. Together with reference TRBV11-2 and TRBJ2-1, the CDR3 gives the full variable domain: EAGVAQSPRYKIIEKRQSVAFWCNPISGHATLYWYQQILGQGPKLLIQFQNNGVVDDSQLPKDRFSAERLKGVDSTLKIQPAKLEDSAVYLCASSSRQGFNNEQFFGPGTRLTVL.

This clone has just a few counts. As DNA, the CDR3 is TGTGCCAGCAGTTACTCCGGGGCCTACGAGCAGTACTTC. Translation gives CASSYSGAYEQYF. The chain uses TRBV6-6 and TRBJ2-7; D perhaps matches TRBD2 (5 bases). This CDR3 region has 13 residues. Per germline, CDR1 MNHNY and CDR2 SVGAGI (reference sequence). V lost 0 bases and J lost 2, with 5 bases in between.

The chain couples TRBV11-3 to TRBJ2-7, with D perhaps TRBD2 (6 bases). CDR3 length equals 14 residues. The germline V gene has CDR1 SGHNT and CDR2 YENEEA. The V end lost 1 base, the J end lost 0 bases, and 7 bases lay between the germline ends. CDR3 nucleotides: TGTGCCAGCAGCTTAGGGGGAGGCTCCTACGAGCAGTACTTC. It is translated as CASSLGGGSYEQYF.

The rearrangement links TRBV4-3 to TRBJ2-5; D remains ambiguous. The CDR3 covers 16 residues. Germline CDR1 reads LGHNA; CDR2 reads YSLEER. Trimming cost V 0 bases and J 2 bases, with 13 bases left between them. CDR3 sequence: CASSQEFRVLQETQYF. The CDR3 nucleotides are TGCGCCAGCAGCCAAGAGTTTCGAGTACTTCAAGAGACCCAGTACTTC.

The chain has TRBV18 and TRBJ2-7, with 12 bases lining up with TRBD2. The V gene's germline CDR1 is KGHSH and CDR2 LQKENI. After removal of 6 bases from V and 0 bases from J, the junction contained 12 bases not matched to a gene. The CDR3 is 18 residues long. In DNA, the CDR3 is TGTGCCAGCTCCTCTGGGCTAGCGGGGGGGCCATTCTCCTACGAGCAGTACTTC. As protein: CASSSGLAGGPFSYEQYF. The complete variable domain, with remaining parts taken from reference TRBV18 and TRBJ2-7, reads NAGVMQNPRHLVRRRGQEARLRCSPMKGHSHVYWYRQLPEEGLKFMVYLQKENIIDESGMPKERFSAEFPKEGPSILRIQQVVRGDSAAYFCASSSGLAGGPFSYEQYFGPGTRLTVT.

The chain recombines TRBV28 with TRBJ1-2; 7 nucleotides line up with TRBD1. V dropped 6 bases and J dropped 5; count of bases not matched to a gene: 6. This CDR3 is 13 amino acids long. The germline gives CDR1 MDHEN, CDR2 SYDVKM. The CDR3 DNA sequence: TGTGCCAGCAGCATGACAGGGATATATGGCTACACCTTC. Encoded protein: CASSMTGIYGYTF.

The chain carries TRBV6-5 and TRBJ1-5; no clear D gene. Germline V gives CDR1 MNHEY, CDR2 SVGAGI. Deletions cut 5 bases from V and 7 bases from J, with 12 bases between. The CDR3 totals 13 residues. The CDR3 DNA reads TGTGCCAGCAGTGAATCGGGAAGCCAGCCCCAGCATTTT. Encoded protein: CASSESGSQPQHF.